The entry below describes one T cell receptor beta chain. Assay used: immunoSEQ multiplex PCR; TCRdb lists only in-frame clones, some missing. This sample has approximately 170,000 clones; roughly nine tenths occur once, and the top ten carry 3%. This record comes from a study of cytomegalovirus exposure and HLA in healthy donors. The germline V gene encodes CDR1 KGHSH and CDR2 LQKENI. The CDR3 length is 16 residues. V was trimmed by 4 bases and J by 2 bases, leaving 16 bases between them. The chain couples TRBV18 to TRBJ2-3, with a weak D call TRBD2 (6 bases). Input material: PBMCs. The TCR originated in a woman aged 18-35 years in good health and CMV-seropositive. CDR3 sequence (DNA): TGTGCCAGCTCACGGGAGGTCCCCACTAACACAGATACGCAGTATTTT. It yields the protein CASSREVPTNTDTQYF.